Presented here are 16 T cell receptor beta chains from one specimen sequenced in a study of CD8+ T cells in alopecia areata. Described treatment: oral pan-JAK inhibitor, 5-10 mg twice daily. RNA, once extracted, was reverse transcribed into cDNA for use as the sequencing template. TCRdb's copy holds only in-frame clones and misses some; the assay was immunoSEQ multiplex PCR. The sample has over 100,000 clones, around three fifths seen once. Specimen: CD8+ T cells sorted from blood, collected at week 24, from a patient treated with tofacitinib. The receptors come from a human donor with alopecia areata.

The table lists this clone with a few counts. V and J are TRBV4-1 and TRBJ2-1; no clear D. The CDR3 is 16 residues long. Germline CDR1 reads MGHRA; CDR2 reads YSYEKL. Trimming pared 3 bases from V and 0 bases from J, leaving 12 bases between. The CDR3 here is CASSQGYKSSYNEQFF. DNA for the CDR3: TGCGCCAGCAGCCAGGGATACAAGAGCTCCTACAATGAGCAGTTCTTC.

CDR3 region: CASSVGRESSYEQYF. CDR3 sequence (DNA): TGTGCCAGCAGCGTAGGGAGGGAAAGCTCCTACGAGCAGTACTTC. V is TRBV9 and J is TRBJ2-7, with D perhaps matching TRBD2 (6 bases). Germline CDR1 reads SGDLS; CDR2 reads YYNGEE. The CDR3 is 15 residues long. Trimming stripped 0 bases from V and 0 bases from J, with 10 bases between.

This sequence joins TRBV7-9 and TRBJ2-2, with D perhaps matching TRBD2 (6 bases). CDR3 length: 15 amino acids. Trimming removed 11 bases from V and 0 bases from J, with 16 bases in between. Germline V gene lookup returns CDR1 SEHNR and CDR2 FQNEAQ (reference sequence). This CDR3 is CAWRALTTNTGELFF. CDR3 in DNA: TGTGCCTGGAGGGCGCTGACTACGAACACCGGGGAGCTGTTTTTT.

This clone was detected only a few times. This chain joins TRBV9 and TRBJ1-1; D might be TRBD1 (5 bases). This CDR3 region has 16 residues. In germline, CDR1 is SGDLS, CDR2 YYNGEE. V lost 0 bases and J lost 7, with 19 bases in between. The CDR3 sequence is CASSVVGQGGVSEAFF. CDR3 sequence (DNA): TGTGCCAGCAGCGTAGTAGGGCAGGGTGGCGTAAGTGAAGCTTTCTTT.

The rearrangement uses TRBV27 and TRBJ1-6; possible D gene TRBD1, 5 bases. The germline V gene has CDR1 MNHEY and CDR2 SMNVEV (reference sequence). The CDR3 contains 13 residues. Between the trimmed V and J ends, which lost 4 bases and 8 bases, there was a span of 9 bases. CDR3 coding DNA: TGTGCCAGCAGTTCCCCAGGGTATTCACCCCTCCACTTT. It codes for CASSSPGYSPLHF.

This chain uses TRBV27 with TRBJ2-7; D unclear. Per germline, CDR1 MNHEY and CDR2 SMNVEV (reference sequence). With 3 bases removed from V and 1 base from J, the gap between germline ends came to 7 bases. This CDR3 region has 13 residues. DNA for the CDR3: TGTGCCAGCAGTTTTGTCTCTTCCTACGAGCAGTACTTC. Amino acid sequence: CASSFVSSYEQYF.

The CDR3 loop reads CASRRENTDTQYF. The DNA of the CDR3 is TGTGCCAGCAGAAGGGAGAACACAGATACGCAGTATTTT. The chain is built from TRBV4-2 and TRBJ2-3; maybe TRBD2 (5 bases). Trimming left V 6 bases short and J 2 bases short, with 9 bases between. The CDR3 extends over 13 amino acids. CDR1 is LGHNA, CDR2 YNFKEQ, per germline.

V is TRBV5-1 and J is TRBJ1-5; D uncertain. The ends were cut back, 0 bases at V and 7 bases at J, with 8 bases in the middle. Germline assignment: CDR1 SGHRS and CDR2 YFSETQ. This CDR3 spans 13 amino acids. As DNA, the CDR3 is TGCGCCAGCAGCTTGGATGGGGAACAGCCCCAGCATTTT. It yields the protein CASSLDGEQPQHF.

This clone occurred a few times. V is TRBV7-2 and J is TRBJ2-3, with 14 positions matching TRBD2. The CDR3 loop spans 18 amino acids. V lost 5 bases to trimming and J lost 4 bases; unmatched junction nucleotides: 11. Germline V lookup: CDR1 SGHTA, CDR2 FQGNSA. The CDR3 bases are TGTGCCAGCAGCACTCGACTAGCGGGGGGGCTGGATGCAGATACGCAGTATTTT. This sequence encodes CASSTRLAGGLDADTQYF.

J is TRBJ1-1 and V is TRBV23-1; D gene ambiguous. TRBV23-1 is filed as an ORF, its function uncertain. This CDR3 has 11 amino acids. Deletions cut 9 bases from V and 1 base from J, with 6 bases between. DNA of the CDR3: TGCGCCAGGACCGAGAACACTGAAGCTTTCTTT. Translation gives CARTENTEAFF.

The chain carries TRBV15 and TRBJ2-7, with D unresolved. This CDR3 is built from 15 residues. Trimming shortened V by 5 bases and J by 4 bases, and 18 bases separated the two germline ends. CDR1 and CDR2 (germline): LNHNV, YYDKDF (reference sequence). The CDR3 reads CATSPHNYSPYEQYF. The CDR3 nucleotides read TGTGCCACCAGCCCCCACAATTACAGTCCTTACGAGCAGTACTTC. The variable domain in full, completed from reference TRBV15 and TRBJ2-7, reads DAMVIQNPRYQVTQFGKPVTLSCSQTLNHNVMYWYQQKSSQAPKLLFHYYDKDFNNEADTPDNFQSRRPNTSFCFLDIRSPGLGDTAMYLCATSPHNYSPYEQYFGPGTRLTVT.

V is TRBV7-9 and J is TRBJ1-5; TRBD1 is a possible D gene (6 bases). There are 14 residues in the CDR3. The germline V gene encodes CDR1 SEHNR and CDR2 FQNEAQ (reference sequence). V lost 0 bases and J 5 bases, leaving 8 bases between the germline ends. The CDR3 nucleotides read TGTGCCAGCAGCTTAGCAGGGGGTGATCAGCCCCAGCATTTT. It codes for CASSLAGGDQPQHF.

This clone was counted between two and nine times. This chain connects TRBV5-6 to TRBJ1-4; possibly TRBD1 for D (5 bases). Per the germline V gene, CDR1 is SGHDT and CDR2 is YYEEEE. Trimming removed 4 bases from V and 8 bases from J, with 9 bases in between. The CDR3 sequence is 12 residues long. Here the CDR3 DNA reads TGTGCCAGCAGCGGCGGGGGAGAAAAACTGTTTTTT. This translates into CASSGGGEKLFF.

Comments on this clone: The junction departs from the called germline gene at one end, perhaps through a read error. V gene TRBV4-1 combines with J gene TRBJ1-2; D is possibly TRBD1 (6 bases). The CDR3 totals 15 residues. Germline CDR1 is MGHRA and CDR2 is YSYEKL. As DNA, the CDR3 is TGTGCCAGCAGCCAGGTCGGGGCAGGGGACTATGGCTACACCTTC. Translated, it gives CASSQVGAGDYGYTF.

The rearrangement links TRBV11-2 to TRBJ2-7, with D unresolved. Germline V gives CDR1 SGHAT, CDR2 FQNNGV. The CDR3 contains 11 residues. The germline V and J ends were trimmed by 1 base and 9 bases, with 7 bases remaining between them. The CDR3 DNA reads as TGTGCCAGCAGCTTAGCAGGTGGGCAGTACTTC. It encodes CASSLAGGQYF. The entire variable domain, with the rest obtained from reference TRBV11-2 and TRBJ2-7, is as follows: EAGVAQSPRYKIIEKRQSVAFWCNPISGHATLYWYQQILGQGPKLLIQFQNNGVVDDSQLPKDRFSAERLKGVDSTLKIQPAKLEDSAVYLCASSLAGGQYFGPGTRLTVT.

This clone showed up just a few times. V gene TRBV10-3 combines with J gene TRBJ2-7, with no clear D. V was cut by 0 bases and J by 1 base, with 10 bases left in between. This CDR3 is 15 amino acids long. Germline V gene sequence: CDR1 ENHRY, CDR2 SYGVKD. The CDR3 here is CAISESGIGSYEQYF. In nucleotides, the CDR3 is TGTGCCATCAGTGAGTCTGGGATAGGGTCCTACGAGCAGTACTTC.